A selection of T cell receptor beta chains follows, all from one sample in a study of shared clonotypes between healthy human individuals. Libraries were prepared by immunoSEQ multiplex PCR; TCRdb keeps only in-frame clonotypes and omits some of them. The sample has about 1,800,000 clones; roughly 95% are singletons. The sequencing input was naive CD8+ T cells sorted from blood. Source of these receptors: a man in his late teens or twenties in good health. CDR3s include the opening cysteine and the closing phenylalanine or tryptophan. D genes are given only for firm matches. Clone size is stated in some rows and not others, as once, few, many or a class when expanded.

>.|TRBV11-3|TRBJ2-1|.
TGTGCCAGCAGCTTGGGGGGTACGGAGCCATGGCAGTTCTTC
CASSLGGTEPWQFF
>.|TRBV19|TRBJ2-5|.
TGTGCCAGTAGTATAGAAGGCGGACCCCTAGGCCAAGAGACCCAGTACTTC
CASSIEGGPLGQETQYF
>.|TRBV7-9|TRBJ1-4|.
TGTGCCAGCAGCTCATACGTACAGGTTACCGAAAAACTGTTTTTT
CASSSYVQVTEKLFF
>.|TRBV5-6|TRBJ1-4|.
TGTGCCAGCAGCTTCGGGCAGTTTAATGAAAAACTGTTTTTT
CASSFGQFNEKLFF
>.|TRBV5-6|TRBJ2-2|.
TGTGCCAGCAGCCTACCCGCCATCCAGGGGAACACCGGGGAGCTGTTTTTT
CASSLPAIQGNTGELFF
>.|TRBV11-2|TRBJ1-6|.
TGTGCCAGCAGCTTAGCTGACAGGAGGGATTATAATTCACCCCTCCACTTT
CASSLADRRDYNSPLHF
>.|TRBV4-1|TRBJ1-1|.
TGCGCCAGCAGCCCCCGGGGGAGCCTGAACACTGAAGCTTTCTTT
CASSPRGSLNTEAFF
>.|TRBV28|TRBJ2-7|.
TGTGCCAGCAGCTCCCTGGGAAGCTCCTACGAGCAGTACTTC
CASSSLGSSYEQYF
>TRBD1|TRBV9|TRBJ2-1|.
TGTGCCAGCAGCGACGGGACAGATTACAATGAGCAGTTCTTC
CASSDGTDYNEQFF
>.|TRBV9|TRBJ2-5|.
TGTGCCAGCAGCGTTGGTGTGGGAGAAGAGACCCAGTACTTC
CASSVGVGEETQYF
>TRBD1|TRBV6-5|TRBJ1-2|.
TGTGCCAGCAGTTCCAAAATGGGACAGCCGTATGGCTACACCTTC
CASSSKMGQPYGYTF
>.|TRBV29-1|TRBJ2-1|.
TGCAGGGCGGAGGGAAACTCCTACAATGAGCAGTTCTTC
CRAEGNSYNEQFF
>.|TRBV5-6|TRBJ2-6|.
TGTGCCAGCAGCTTGGGCCTCTCTGGGGCCAACGTCCTGACTTTC
CASSLGLSGANVLTF
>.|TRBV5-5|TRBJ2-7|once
TGTGCCAGCAGCTTAAGTACACACTACGAGCAGTACTTC
CASSLSTHYEQYF
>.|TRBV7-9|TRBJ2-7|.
TGTGCCAGCATCCCCCCCTCGGGCCCCTCCTACGAGCAGTACTTC
CASIPPSGPSYEQYF
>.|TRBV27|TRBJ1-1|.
TGTGCCAGCAGTTTAGCAGGGATCACTGAAGCTTTCTTT
CASSLAGITEAFF
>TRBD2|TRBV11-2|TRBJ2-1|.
TGTGCCAGCAGCCACGCCCCTACTAGCGGGAGTATGTCTCCCCATGAGCAGTTCTTC
CASSHAPTSGSMSPHEQFF
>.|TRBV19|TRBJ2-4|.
TGTGCCAGTAGTTACGGCGATGTCATTCAGTACTTC
CASSYGDVIQYF
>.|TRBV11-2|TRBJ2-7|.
TGTGCCAGCAGCTACCAGGGTTCCTACGAGCAGTACTTC
CASSYQGSYEQYF
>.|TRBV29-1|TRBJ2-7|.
TGCAGCGTTGGGGCCGGGATCGCCTACGAGCAGTACTTC
CSVGAGIAYEQYF
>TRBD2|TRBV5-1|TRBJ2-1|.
TGCGCCAGCAGCCCCTACCTAGCGGGAACTTACAATGAGCAGTTCTTC
CASSPYLAGTYNEQFF
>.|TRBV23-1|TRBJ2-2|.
TGCGCCAGCAGTCGCGTCCGCGTTCCGGACACCGGGGAGCTGTTTTTT
CASSRVRVPDTGELFF
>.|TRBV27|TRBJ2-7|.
TGTGCCAGCAGCCCACAGGGTTTAGTGTACGAGCAGTACTTC
CASSPQGLVYEQYF
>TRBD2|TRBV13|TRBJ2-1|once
TGTGCCAGCAGCTTAGGCCTCCCCAGGGAGCGGGGGGTATACAATGAGCAGTTCTTC
CASSLGLPRERGVYNEQFF
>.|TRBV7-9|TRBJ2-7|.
TGTGCCAGCAGCTTGGGTTCCGAGGGGAGGAAATCCTACGAGCAGTACTTC
CASSLGSEGRKSYEQYF
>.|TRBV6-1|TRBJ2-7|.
TGTGCCAGCAGTGAGAGTCAAGGGGACTTTTCCTCCTACGAGCAGTACTTC
CASSESQGDFSSYEQYF
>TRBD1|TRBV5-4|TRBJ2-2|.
TGTGCCAGCAGCTTGCACCGACAGGGCACCGGGGAGCTGTTTTTT
CASSLHRQGTGELFF
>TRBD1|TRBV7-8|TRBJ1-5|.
TGTGCCAGCAGCTCCCCGGACAGGGGTGGTCAGCCCCAGCATTTT
CASSSPDRGGQPQHF
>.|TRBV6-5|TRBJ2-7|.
TGTGCCAGCAGTTACGGGGCGGGGTTTGGGGAGCAGTACTTC
CASSYGAGFGEQYF